This TCR beta chain appears in the sequencing data of a study of T cell clones after liver transplantation. Across the study: TCRbeta sequencing after a pre-transplant mixed lymphocyte reaction identified graft-donor-reactive clones, later tracked in post-transplant blood.

Sequenced by immunoSEQ multiplex PCR; TCRdb stores in-frame clones only, minus some. In the table there are around 97,000 clones, around 80% of which are singletons. CDR3 length: 13 amino acids. Germline values: CDR1 MNHNS, CDR2 SASEGT. With 7 bases clipped from V and 8 bases from J, the junction kept 7 bases outside the gene matches. The sample here was CD4+ T cells from blood, taken around 44 months after liver transplant. This TCR came from a human patient who received a liver transplant. Some T cells may be transferred from the graft donor. The chain uses TRBV6-1 and TRBJ1-4, with 7 bases matching TRBD1. The CDR3 DNA follows: TGTGCCAGCACCTTCAAACAGGGGGAAAAACTGTTTTTT. Its protein product is CASTFKQGEKLFF.